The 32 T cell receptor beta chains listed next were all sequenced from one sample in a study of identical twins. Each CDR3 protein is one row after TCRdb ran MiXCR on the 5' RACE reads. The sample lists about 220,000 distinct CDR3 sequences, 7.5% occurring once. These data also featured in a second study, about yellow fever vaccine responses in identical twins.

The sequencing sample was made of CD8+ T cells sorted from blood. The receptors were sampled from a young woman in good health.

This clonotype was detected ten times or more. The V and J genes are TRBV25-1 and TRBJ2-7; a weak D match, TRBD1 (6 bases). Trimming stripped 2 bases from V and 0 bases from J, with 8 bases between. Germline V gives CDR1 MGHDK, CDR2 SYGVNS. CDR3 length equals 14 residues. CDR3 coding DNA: TGTGCCAGCAGTGAAAGGGGGAGCTCCTACGAGCAGTACTTC. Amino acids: CASSERGSSYEQYF.

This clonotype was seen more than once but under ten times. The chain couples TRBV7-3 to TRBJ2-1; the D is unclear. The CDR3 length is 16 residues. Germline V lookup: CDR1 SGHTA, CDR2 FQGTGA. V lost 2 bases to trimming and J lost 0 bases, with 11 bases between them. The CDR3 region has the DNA TGTGCCAGCAGCTTACTCTCCCAGAGCTCCTACAATGAGCAGTTCTTC. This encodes CASSLLSQSSYNEQFF.

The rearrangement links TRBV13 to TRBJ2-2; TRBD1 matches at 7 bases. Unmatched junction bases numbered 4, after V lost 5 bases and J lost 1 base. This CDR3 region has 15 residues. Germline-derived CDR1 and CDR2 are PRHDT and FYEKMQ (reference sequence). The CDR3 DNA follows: TGTGCCAGCAGCCCCTACAGGGGGAACACCGGGGAGCTGTTTTTT. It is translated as CASSPYRGNTGELFF.

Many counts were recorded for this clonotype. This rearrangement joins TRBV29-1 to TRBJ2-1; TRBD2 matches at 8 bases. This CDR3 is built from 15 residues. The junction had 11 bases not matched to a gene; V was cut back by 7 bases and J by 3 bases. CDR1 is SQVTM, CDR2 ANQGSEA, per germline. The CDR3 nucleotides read TGCAGCGCGGTCGGCGGGGGGACCTTCTACAATGAGCAGTTCTTC. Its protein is CSAVGGGTFYNEQFF.

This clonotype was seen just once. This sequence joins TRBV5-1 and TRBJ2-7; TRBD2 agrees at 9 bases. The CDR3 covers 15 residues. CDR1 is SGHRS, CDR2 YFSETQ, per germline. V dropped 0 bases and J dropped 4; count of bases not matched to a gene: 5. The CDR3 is CASSLVAGGPYEQYF. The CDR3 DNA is TGCGCCAGCAGCTTGGTTGCGGGAGGGCCTTACGAGCAGTACTTC.

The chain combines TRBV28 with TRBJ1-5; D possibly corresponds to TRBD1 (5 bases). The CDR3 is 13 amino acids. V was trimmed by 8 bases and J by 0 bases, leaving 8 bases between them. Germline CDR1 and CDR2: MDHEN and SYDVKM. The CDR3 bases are TGTGCCAGCCGGGGGTATAGCAATCAGCCCCAGCATTTT. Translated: CASRGYSNQPQHF.

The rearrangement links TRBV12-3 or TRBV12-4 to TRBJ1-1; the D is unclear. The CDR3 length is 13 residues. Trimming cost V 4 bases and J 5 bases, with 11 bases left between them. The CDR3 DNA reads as TGTGCCAGCAGTTCTGTAGGGTGGACTGAAGCTTTCTTT. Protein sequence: CASSSVGWTEAFF.

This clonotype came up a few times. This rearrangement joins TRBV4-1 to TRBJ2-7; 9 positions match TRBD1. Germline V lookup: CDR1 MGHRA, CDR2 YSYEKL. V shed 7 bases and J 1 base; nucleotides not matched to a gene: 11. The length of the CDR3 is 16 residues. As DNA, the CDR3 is TGCGCCAGCAACCAGGTCCACAGGGGGCAATCCTACGAGCAGTACTTC. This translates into CASNQVHRGQSYEQYF.

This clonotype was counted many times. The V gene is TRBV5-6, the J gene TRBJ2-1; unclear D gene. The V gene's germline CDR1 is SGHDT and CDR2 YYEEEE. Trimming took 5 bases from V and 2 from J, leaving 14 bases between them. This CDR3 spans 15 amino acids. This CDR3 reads CASRASTEPYNEQFF. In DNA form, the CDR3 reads TGTGCCAGCAGAGCGAGTACGGAGCCCTACAATGAGCAGTTCTTC.

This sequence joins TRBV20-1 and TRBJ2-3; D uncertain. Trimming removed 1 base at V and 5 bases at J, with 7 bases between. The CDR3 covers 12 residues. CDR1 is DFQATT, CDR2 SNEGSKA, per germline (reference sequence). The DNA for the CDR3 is TGCAGTGCTAGAGTGGAGCAAGATACGCAGTATTTT. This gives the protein CSARVEQDTQYF.

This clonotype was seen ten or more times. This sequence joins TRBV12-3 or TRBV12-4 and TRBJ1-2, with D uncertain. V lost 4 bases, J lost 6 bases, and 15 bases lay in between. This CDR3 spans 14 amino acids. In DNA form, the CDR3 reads TGTGCCAGCAGTTCATCGGAGGGAGCGCATGGCTACACCTTC. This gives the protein CASSSSEGAHGYTF.

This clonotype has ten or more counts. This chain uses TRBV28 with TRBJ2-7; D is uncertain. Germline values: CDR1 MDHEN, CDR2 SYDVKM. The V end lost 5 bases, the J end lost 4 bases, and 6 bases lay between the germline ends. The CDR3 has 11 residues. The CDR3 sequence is CASSPLYEQYF. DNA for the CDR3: TGTGCCAGCAGTCCGCTGTACGAGCAGTACTTC.

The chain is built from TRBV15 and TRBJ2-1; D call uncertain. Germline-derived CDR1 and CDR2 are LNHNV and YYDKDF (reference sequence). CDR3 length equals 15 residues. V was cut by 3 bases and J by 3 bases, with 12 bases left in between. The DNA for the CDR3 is TGTGCCACCAGCAGTGAGATTGGGGTCTACAATGAGCAGTTCTTC. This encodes CATSSEIGVYNEQFF.

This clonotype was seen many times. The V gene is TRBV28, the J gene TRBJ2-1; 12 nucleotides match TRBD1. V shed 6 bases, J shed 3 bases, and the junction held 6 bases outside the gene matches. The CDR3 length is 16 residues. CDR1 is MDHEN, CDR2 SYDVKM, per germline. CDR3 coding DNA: TGTGCCAGCAGGGGACAGGGGGCATTGGTCTACAATGAGCAGTTCTTC. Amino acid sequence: CASRGQGALVYNEQFF.

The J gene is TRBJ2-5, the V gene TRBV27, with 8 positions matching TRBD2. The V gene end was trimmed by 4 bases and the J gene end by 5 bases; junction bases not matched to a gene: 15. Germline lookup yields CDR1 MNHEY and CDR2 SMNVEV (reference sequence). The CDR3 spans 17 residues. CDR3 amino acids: CASSWGRGGGRLETQYF. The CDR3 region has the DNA TGTGCCAGCAGTTGGGGGCGGGGCGGGGGGAGACTGGAGACCCAGTACTTC.

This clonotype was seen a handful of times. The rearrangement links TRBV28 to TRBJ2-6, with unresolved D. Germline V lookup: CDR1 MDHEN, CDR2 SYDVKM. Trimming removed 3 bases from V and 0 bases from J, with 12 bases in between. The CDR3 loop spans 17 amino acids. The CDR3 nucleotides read TGTGCCAGCAGTTTGGTACAGCTGGGCTCTGGGGCCAACGTCCTGACTTTC. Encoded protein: CASSLVQLGSGANVLTF. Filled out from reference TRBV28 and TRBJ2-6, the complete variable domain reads DVKVTQSSRYLVKRTGEKVFLECVQDMDHENMFWYRQDPGLGLRLIYFSYDVKMKEKGDIPEGYSVSREKKERFSLILESASTNQTSMYLCASSLVQLGSGANVLTFGAGSRLTVL.

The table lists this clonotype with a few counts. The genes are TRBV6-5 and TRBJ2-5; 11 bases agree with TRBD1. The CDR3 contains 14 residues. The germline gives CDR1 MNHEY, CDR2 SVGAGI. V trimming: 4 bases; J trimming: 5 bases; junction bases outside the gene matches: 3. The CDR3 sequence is CASSSGQGVETQYF. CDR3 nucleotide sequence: TGTGCCAGCAGTTCGGGACAGGGGGTTGAGACCCAGTACTTC.

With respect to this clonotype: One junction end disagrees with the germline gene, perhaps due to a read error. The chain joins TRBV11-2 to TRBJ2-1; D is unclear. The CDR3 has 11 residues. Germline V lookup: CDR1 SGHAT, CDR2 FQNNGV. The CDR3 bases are TGTGCCACCAGCTTATACAATGAGCAGTTCTTC. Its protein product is CATSLYNEQFF.

CDR3 region: CSARDPGQTNYEQYV. The CDR3, as DNA: TGCAGTGCTAGAGATCCGGGACAGACGAACTACGAGCAGTACGTC. The V call is TRBV20-1, the J call TRBJ2-7, with 7 bases aligning to TRBD1. Germline V CDR1 and CDR2: DFQATT, SNEGSKA (reference sequence). CDR3 length: 15 amino acids. V was pared by 0 bases and J by 3 bases, with 8 bases of the junction left unmatched.

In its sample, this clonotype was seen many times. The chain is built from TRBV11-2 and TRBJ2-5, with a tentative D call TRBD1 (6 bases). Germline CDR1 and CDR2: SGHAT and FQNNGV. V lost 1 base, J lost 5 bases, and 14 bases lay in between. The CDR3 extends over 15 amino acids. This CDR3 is CASSLGYRAQETQYF. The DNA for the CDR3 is TGTGCCAGCAGCTTAGGCTACAGGGCGCAGGAGACCCAGTACTTC.

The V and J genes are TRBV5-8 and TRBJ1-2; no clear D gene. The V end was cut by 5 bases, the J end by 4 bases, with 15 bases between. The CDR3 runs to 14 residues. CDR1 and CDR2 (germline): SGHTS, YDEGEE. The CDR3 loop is CASRPRIGFYGYTF. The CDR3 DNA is TGTGCCAGCAGGCCCAGGATAGGGTTCTATGGCTACACCTTC.

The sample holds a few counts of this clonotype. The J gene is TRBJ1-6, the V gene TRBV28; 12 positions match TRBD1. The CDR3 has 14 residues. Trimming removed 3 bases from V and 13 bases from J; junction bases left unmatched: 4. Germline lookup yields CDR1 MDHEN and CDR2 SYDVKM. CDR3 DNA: TGTGCCAGCAGTTTGGGACAGGGGGCGCCTCCCCTCCACTTT. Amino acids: CASSLGQGAPPLHF.

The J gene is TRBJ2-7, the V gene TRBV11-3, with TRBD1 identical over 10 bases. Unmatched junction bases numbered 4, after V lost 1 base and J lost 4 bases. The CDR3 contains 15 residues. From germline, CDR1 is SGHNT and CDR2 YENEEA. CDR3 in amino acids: CASSLVGTGDYEQYF. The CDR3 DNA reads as TGTGCCAGCAGCTTAGTTGGGACAGGGGATTACGAGCAGTACTTC.

CDR3 sequence: CASSVRDLETQYF. CDR3 nucleotides: TGTGCCAGCAGTGTCCGGGACTTAGAGACCCAGTACTTC. This sequence joins TRBV6-1 and TRBJ2-5, with a weak D call TRBD2 (6 bases). This CDR3 is built from 13 residues. V was trimmed by 4 bases and J by 4 bases, leaving 10 bases between them. Germline CDR1 reads MNHNS; CDR2 reads SASEGT.

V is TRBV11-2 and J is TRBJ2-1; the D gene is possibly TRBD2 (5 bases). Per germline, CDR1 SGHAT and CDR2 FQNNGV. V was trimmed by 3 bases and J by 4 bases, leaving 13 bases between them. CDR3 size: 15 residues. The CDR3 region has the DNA TGTGCCAGCAGCTTCCACACGGACTTATACAATGAGCAGTTCTTC. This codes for CASSFHTDLYNEQFF.

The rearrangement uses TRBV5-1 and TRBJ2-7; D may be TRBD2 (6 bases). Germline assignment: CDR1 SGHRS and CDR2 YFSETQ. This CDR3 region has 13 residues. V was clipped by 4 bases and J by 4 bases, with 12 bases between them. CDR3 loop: CASSAGLTYEQYF. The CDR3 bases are TGCGCCAGCAGCGCGGGACTGACATACGAGCAGTACTTC.

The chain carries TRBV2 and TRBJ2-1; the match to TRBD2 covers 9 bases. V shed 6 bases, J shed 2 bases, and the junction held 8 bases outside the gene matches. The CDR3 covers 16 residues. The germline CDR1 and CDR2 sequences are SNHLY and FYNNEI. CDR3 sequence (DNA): TGTGCCAGCAGCGATACTAGCGGGTTTACCTACAATGAGCAGTTCTTC. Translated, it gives CASSDTSGFTYNEQFF.

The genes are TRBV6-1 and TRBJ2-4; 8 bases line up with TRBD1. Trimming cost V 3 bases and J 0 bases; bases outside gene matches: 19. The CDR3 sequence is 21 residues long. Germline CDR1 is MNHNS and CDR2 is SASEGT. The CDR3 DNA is TGTGCCAGCAGTGATATATGGGGATCACTAGGACAGGGATTAGCCAAAAACATTCAGTACTTC. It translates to CASSDIWGSLGQGLAKNIQYF.

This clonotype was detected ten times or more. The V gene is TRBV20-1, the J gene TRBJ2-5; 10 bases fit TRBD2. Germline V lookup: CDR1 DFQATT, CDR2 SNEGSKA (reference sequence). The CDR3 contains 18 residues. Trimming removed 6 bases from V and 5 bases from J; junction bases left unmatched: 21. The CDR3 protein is CSARTYPSPGLARETQYF. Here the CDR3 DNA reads TGCAGTGCAAGGACCTATCCTTCTCCGGGACTAGCGCGTGAGACCCAGTACTTC.

CDR3 in amino acids: CSATPLAGGYEQYF. The CDR3 DNA follows: TGCAGTGCTACCCCCCTAGCGGGAGGTTACGAGCAGTACTTC. The rearrangement links TRBV20-1 to TRBJ2-7; the match to TRBD2 covers 11 bases. V was clipped by 4 bases and J by 4 bases; unmatched bases: 6. CDR3 size: 14 residues. Germline CDR1 and CDR2: DFQATT and SNEGSKA (reference sequence).

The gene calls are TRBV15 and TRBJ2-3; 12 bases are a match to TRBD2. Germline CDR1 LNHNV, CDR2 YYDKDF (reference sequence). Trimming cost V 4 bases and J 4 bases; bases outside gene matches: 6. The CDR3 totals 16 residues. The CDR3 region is CATSTLTSGGSDTQYF. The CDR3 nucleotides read TGTGCCACCAGCACCTTGACTAGCGGGGGCTCAGATACGCAGTATTTT.

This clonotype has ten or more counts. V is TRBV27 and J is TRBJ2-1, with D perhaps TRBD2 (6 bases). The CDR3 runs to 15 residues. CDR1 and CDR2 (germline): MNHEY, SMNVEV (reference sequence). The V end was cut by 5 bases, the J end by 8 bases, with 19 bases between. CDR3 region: CASSPQGGGTHEQFF. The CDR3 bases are TGTGCCAGCAGTCCCCAAGGCGGAGGGACCCATGAGCAGTTCTTC.